The 4 T cell receptor beta chains listed next were all sequenced from one sample in a study of blood T cells in healthy people across ages. A second about 6 to 11 cycle PCR used barcoded and J-beta primers. A single record per CDR3 protein comes from TCRdb applying MiXCR to the 5' RACE reads. Of roughly 650,000 distinct CDR3 sequences in the sample, 32% were seen once. Specimen: blood. The origin of the receptors is a woman older than 75 in good health.

This clonotype was counted at least ten times. This rearrangement joins TRBV11-2 to TRBJ2-7; D remains ambiguous. Germline V lookup: CDR1 SGHAT, CDR2 FQNNGV. V was trimmed by 1 base and J by 2 bases, leaving 15 bases between them. CDR3 size: 16 residues. The DNA for the CDR3 is TGTGCCAGCAGCTTAGGCTCGGTGGGTGGGACCTACGAGCAGTACTTC. Encoded protein: CASSLGSVGGTYEQYF.

In regard to this clonotype: This may be a read error, as it is one base from a much larger clone. This chain connects TRBV30 to TRBJ2-7; D unresolved. Germline CDR1 GTSNPN, CDR2 SVGIG (reference sequence). The CDR3 covers 13 residues. Trimming stripped 3 bases from V and 4 bases from J, with 13 bases between. The CDR3 sequence is CAWRVGSGYEQYF. CDR3 nucleotides: TGTGCCTGGAGGGTAGGATCCGGATACGAGCAGTACTTC.

This clonotype occurred many times. The chain has TRBV3-1 and TRBJ2-4, with D possibly TRBD1 on 7 matching bases. Trimming shortened V by 8 bases and J by 8 bases, and 25 bases separated the two germline ends. The CDR3 length is 16 residues. The V gene's germline CDR1 is LGHDT and CDR2 YNNKEL (reference sequence). This CDR3 is CASSPGGSRWGDIQYF. The CDR3 DNA reads as TGTGCCAGCTCCCCAGGGGGATCTAGGTGGGGGGACATTCAGTACTTC.

The table lists this clonotype with many counts. This chain uses TRBV7-2 with TRBJ1-5; D ambiguous. This CDR3 comprises 15 residues. The ends were cut back, 6 bases at V and 2 bases at J, with 14 bases in the middle. Looked up from germline, CDR1 is SGHTA and CDR2 is FQGNSA. DNA of the CDR3: TGTGCCAGCAGTTTCTCTAGGGAGGGCAATCAGCCCCAGCATTTT. Amino acid sequence: CASSFSREGNQPQHF.